The clone carrying this T cell receptor (beta chain) appeared a few times. As yet, its antigen is unknown. The sample is drawn from a study of T-cell memory formation after mild COVID-19. Study-level information: Largely donor-specific sequence clusters came from a couple of donors.

Points from the study as a whole: Confirmation of SARS-CoV-2 specificity was lacking for second-wave clones peaking day 37.

Losses at the gene ends were 6 bases for V and 2 bases for J; bases not matched to a gene: 6. CDR1 and CDR2 from the germline V gene are SNHLY and FYNNEI. There are 15 residues in the CDR3. TCRalpha and TCRbeta libraries used 5'RACE with constant-segment primers and UMIs. A single record per CDR3 protein comes from TCRdb applying MiXCR to the 5' RACE reads. The table lists roughly 200,000 distinct CDR3 sequences, about 18% of them singletons. The TCR sequence derives from an adult woman who had mild COVID-19 (a few samples of this study predate the infection). Cell type and time point are not known. The sample was PBMCs or a T cell subset sorted from them (not recorded which). The chain has TRBV2 and TRBJ2-1; 8 bases agree with TRBD1. Written as DNA, the CDR3 is TGTGCCAGCAGGGCTAGACAGGGGACCTACAATGAGCAGTTCTTC. Translating it yields CASRARQGTYNEQFF.